Listed below are T cell receptor beta chains from one sample, sequenced in a study of cytomegalovirus exposure and HLA in healthy donors. The method was immunoSEQ multiplex PCR; TCRdb's version includes in-frame clones alone and lacks a portion of them. The table includes under 200,000 clones, roughly 75% detected once. Specimen: PBMCs. The receptor source for this set is a woman aged 40-49 years in good health and CMV-seropositive. Both conserved end residues are part of each CDR3. A D gene is named only where the DNA matches it firmly. Expanded clones are given a class, and other clones once, few, many or no size at all.

abundance	v_gene	j_gene	d_gene	CDR3nt	CDR3aa
NA	TRBV30	TRBJ2-1	TRBD2	TGTGCCTGGAGTGACGGGACTAGCGCGGGGAATGAGCAGTTCTTC	CAWSDGTSAGNEQFF
NA	TRBV5-1	TRBJ1-1	NA	TGCGCCAGCAGCTTGGTGGGGTATAAGGGGACTGAAGCTTTCTTT	CASSLVGYKGTEAFF
NA	TRBV28	TRBJ2-7	NA	TGTGCCAGCAGGATTCAGGGAATAGAGTACTTC	CASRIQGIEYF
NA	TRBV5-4	TRBJ1-1	NA	TGTGCCAGCAGCCTCAACACTGAAGCTTTCTTT	CASSLNTEAFF
NA	TRBV7-9	TRBJ1-2	NA	TGTGCCAGCAGCTCGCTGACAGGTAGTAACTATGGCTACACCTTC	CASSSLTGSNYGYTF
NA	TRBV19	TRBJ1-5	NA	TGTGCCAGTAGTATTAGAGGGAGCAATCAGCCCCAGCATTTT	CASSIRGSNQPQHF
NA	TRBV15	TRBJ1-1	NA	TGTGCCACCAGCAGAGATGCAGGGGTCACTGAAGCTTTCTTT	CATSRDAGVTEAFF
NA	TRBV29-1	TRBJ2-1	TRBD2	TGCAGCGGGGGGTTTGGGGCGGGAGGTGCCTACAATGAGCAGTTCTTC	CSGGFGAGGAYNEQFF
NA	TRBV7-2	TRBJ1-1	NA	TGTGCCAGCAGCTTAGGCAGGAACACTGAAGCTTTCTTT	CASSLGRNTEAFF
NA	TRBV19	TRBJ2-7	TRBD2	TGTGCCAGTAGTATAACTAGCGGCTCCTACGAGCAGTACTTC	CASSITSGSYEQYF
NA	TRBV7-9	TRBJ1-1	TRBD1	TGTGCCAGCAGGAGGGACAGCCTGAACACTGAAGCTTTCTTT	CASRRDSLNTEAFF
NA	TRBV4-3	TRBJ2-3	TRBD2	TGCGCCAGCAGCCAATCCCCTAGCGGGAGTGATACGCAGTATTTT	CASSQSPSGSDTQYF
NA	TRBV19	TRBJ2-7	TRBD1	TGTGCCAGTAGCTCAGGACAGGGTCCGTACGAGCAGTACTTC	CASSSGQGPYEQYF
NA	TRBV5-1	TRBJ1-1	TRBD1	TGCGCCAGCAGAACACAGGGGTATACTGAAGCTTTCTTT	CASRTQGYTEAFF
NA	TRBV7-9	TRBJ2-1	TRBD1	TGCGCCAGCAGCCTGGGACAGGGGACCTTCAATGAGCAGTTCTTC	CASSLGQGTFNEQFF
NA	TRBV4-1	TRBJ2-1	TRBD2	TGCGCCAGCAGCCAAAGGGAACTAGCGGGAGGGTTAAATGAGCAGTTCTTC	CASSQRELAGGLNEQFF
few	TRBV5-4	TRBJ2-5	NA	TGTGCCAGCAGCCATAGCGGACAAGAGACCCAGTACTTC	CASSHSGQETQYF
NA	TRBV5-4	TRBJ1-2	TRBD1	TGTGCCAGCAGCTCACCCGGGACAGGGATTATAGCTGGCTACACCTTC	CASSSPGTGIIAGYTF
NA	TRBV27	TRBJ1-1	NA	TGTGCCAGCAGTCCCCGAGAGGGGACTAACACTGAAGCTTTCTTT	CASSPREGTNTEAFF
NA	TRBV10-1	TRBJ2-7	TRBD2	TGCGCCCGACCCTCCGGGACTAGCGGGAGATTGTACGAGCAGTACTTC	CARPSGTSGRLYEQYF
NA	TRBV30	TRBJ2-7	NA	TGTGCCTGGGCCCCCAACACCCTCTACGAGCAGTACTTC	CAWAPNTLYEQYF
NA	TRBV28	TRBJ2-7	TRBD1	TGTGCCAGCAGTTTGGGACAGGGTAGCTATGAGCAGTACTTC	CASSLGQGSYEQYF
NA	TRBV9	TRBJ1-2	TRBD1	TGTGCCAGCAGCGTAGGACAGGGGGCAAGTCGCGGCTACACCTTC	CASSVGQGASRGYTF
NA	TRBV19	TRBJ1-1	NA	TGTGCCAGTAGTCTCCCCCTGGGGAGTACCACTGAAGCTTTCTTT	CASSLPLGSTTEAFF
NA	TRBV7-9	TRBJ2-7	TRBD1	TGTGCCAGCAGCCCTAGGGACAGCGACTACGAGCAGTACTTC	CASSPRDSDYEQYF
NA	TRBV2	TRBJ2-7	NA	TGTGCCAGCATCCGGGGTAAGACCTACGAGCAGTACTTC	CASIRGKTYEQYF
NA	TRBV6-5	TRBJ1-2	NA	TGTGCCAGCAGTTACTCCCGTGGGGGGGGCTCTGGCTACACCTTC	CASSYSRGGGSGYTF
NA	TRBV10-3	TRBJ2-2	TRBD2	TGTGCCATCAGTGCGGGACTAGCGGGAGGGGTTCCCGGGGAGCTGTTTTTT	CAISAGLAGGVPGELFF
NA	TRBV6-6	TRBJ2-3	TRBD1	TGTGCCAGCAGTATACAGGGGAAGAACACAGATACGCAGTATTTT	CASSIQGKNTDTQYF
few	TRBV15	TRBJ2-5	NA	TGTGCCACCAGCAGAGATCAGGGGTACCAAGAGACCCAGTACTTC	CATSRDQGYQETQYF
NA	TRBV6-5	TRBJ1-2	TRBD1	TGTGCCAGCAGTTATTCCTCACAGGGGGTTTCGGGCTACACCTTC	CASSYSSQGVSGYTF
NA	TRBV4-1	TRBJ2-7	TRBD2	TGCGCCAGCAGCCAAGATAACCCTAGCGGGAGTTCATTCAGCTACGAGCAGTACTTC	CASSQDNPSGSSFSYEQYF
NA	TRBV19	TRBJ2-2	NA	TGTGCCAGTAGTATAGATCCGGGGAGCGGGGAGCTGTTTTTT	CASSIDPGSGELFF
NA	TRBV9	TRBJ2-1	TRBD2	TGTGCCAGCAGCGAGGGAGGGCGAGCTAGCGGGAGGGCGGATGAGCAGTTCTTC	CASSEGGRASGRADEQFF
NA	TRBV28	TRBJ2-7	TRBD1	TGTGCCAGCAGGCCCTCGACAGGGGGCTACGAGCAGTACTTC	CASRPSTGGYEQYF
few	TRBV19	TRBJ1-2	NA	TGTGCCAGTAGTAAAGCCCGGGGAGGTACGGATGGCTACACCTTC	CASSKARGGTDGYTF
once	TRBV6-6	TRBJ2-7	TRBD1	TGTGCCAGCAGAACCGACAGGGGCTATTCATACGAGCAGTACTTC	CASRTDRGYSYEQYF
NA	TRBV7-9	TRBJ2-1	TRBD2	TGTGCCAGCAGCCCGGGACTAGCGGGAGGGCCTTACAATGAGCAGTTCTTC	CASSPGLAGGPYNEQFF
NA	TRBV4-2	TRBJ1-1	TRBD1	TGTGCCAGCAGCCAACCGGGACAGGGGGTTTCAGACACTGAAGCTTTCTTT	CASSQPGQGVSDTEAFF
NA	TRBV28	TRBJ2-2	NA	TGTGCCAGCAATGAGGCGGTTTTGAACACCGGGGAGCTGTTTTTT	CASNEAVLNTGELFF
few	TRBV13	TRBJ1-4	TRBD1	TGTGCCAGCAGCTTAGCTTTCAGGGGGCAGGAAGATGAAAAACTGTTTTTT	CASSLAFRGQEDEKLFF
NA	TRBV4-1	TRBJ2-1	NA	TGCGCCAGCAGCTACCTAGGGGTCCCAAACAATGAGCAGTTCTTC	CASSYLGVPNNEQFF
NA	TRBV2	TRBJ2-7	TRBD1	TGTGCCAGCAGTACCGGGACAGGGGTACCCTACGAGCAGTACTTC	CASSTGTGVPYEQYF